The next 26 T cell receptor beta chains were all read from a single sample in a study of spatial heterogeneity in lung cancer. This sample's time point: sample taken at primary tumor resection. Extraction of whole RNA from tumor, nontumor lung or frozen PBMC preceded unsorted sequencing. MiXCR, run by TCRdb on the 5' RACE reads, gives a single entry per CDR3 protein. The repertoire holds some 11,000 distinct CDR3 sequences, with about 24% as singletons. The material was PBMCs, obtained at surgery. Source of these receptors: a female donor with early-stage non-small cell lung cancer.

For the CDR3, the DNA is TGTGCCAGTAAACATACCACAGGGACTGGGGCCAACGTCCTGACTTTC. It specifies CASKHTTGTGANVLTF. The genes are TRBV19 and TRBJ2-6; tentative D call: TRBD1 (6 bases). V dropped 7 bases and J dropped 2 bases, with 15 bases sitting between them. The CDR3 extends over 16 amino acids. Germline assignment: CDR1 LNHDA and CDR2 SQIVND (reference sequence).

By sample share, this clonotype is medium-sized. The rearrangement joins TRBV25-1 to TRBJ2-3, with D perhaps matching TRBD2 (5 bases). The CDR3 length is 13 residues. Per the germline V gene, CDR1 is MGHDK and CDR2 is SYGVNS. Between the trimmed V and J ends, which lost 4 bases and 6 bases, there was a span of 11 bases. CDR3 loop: CASSVRGPDTQYF. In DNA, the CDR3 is TGTGCCAGCAGTGTGAGAGGGCCGGATACGCAGTATTTT. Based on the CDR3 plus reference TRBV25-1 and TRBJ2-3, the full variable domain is EADIYQTPRYLVIGTGKKITLECSQTMGHDKMYWYQQDPGMELHLIHYSYGVNSTEKGDLSSESTVSRIRTEHFPLTLESARPSHTSQYLCASSVRGPDTQYFGPGTRLTVL.

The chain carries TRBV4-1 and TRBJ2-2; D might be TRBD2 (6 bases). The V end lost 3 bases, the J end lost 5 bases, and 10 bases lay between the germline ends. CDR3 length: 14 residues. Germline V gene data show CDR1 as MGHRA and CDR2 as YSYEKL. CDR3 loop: CASSHRSGTGELFF. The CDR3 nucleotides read TGCGCCAGCAGCCATCGTAGCGGAACCGGGGAGCTGTTTTTT.

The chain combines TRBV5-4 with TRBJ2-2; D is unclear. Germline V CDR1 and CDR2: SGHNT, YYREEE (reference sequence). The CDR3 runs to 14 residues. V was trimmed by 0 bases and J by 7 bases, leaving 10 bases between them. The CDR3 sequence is CASSLAKGGGELFF. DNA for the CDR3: TGTGCCAGCAGCTTGGCCAAAGGCGGCGGGGAGCTGTTTTTT. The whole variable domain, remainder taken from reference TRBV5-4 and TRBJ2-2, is ETGVTQSPTHLIKTRGQQVTLRCSSQSGHNTVSWYQQALGQGPQFIFQYYREEENGRGNFPPRFSGLQFPNYSSELNVNALELDDSALYLCASSLAKGGGELFFGEGSRLTVL.

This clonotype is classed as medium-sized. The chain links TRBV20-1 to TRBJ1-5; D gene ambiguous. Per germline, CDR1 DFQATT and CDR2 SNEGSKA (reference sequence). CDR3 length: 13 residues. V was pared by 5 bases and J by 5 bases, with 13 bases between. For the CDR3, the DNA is TGCAGTGCTCTCCAGTACATGGATCAGCCCCAGCATTTT. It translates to CSALQYMDQPQHF.

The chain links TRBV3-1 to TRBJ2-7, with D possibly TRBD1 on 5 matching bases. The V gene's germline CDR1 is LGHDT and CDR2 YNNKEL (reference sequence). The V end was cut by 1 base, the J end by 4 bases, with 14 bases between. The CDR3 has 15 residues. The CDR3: CASSQVFDSSYEQYF. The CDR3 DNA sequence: TGTGCCAGCAGCCAAGTTTTTGACAGCTCTTACGAGCAGTACTTC.

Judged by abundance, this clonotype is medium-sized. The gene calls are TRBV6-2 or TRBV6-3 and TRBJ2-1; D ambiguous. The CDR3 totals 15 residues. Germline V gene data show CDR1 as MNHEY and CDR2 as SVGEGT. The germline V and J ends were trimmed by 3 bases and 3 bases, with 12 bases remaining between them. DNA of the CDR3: TGTGCCAGCAGTTATGGATCCCTTGACTACAATGAGCAGTTCTTC. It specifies CASSYGSLDYNEQFF.

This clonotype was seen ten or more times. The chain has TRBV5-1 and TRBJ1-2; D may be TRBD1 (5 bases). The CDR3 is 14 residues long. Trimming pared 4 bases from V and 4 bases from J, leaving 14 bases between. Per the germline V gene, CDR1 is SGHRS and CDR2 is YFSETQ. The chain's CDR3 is CASSTAGAGYGYTF. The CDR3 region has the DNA TGCGCCAGCAGCACCGCTGGGGCAGGCTATGGCTACACCTTC.

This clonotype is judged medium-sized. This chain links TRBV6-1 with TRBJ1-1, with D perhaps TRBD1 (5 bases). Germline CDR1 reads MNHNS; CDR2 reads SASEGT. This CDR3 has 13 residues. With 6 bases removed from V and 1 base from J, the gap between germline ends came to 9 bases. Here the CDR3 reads CASRFDRNTEAFF. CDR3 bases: TGTGCCAGCAGATTCGACAGGAACACTGAAGCTTTCTTT.

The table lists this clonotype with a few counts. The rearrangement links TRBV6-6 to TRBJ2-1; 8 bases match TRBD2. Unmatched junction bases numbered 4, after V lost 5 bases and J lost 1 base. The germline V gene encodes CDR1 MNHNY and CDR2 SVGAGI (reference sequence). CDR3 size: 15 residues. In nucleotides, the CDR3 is TGTGCCAGCAGTGAGGGACTAGGATCCTACAATGAGCAGTTCTTC. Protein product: CASSEGLGSYNEQFF.

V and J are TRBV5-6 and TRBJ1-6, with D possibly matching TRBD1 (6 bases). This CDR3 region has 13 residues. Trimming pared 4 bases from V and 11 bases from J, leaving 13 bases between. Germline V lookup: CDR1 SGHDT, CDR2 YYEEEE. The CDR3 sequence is CASSVGGGTPLHF. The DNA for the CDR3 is TGTGCCAGCAGCGTAGGGGGAGGGACACCCCTCCACTTT.

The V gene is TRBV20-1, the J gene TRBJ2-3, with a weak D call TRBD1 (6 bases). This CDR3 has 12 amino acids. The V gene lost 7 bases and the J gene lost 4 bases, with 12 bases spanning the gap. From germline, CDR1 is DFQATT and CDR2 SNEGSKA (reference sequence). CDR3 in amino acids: CSVRGKADTQYF. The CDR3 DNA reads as TGCAGTGTCAGGGGCAAGGCAGATACGCAGTATTTT.

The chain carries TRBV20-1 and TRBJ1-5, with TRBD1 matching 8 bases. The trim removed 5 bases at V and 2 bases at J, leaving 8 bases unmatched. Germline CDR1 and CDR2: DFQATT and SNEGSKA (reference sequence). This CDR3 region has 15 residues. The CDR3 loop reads CSASPTGVGNQPQHF. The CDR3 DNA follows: TGCAGTGCTTCTCCGACAGGGGTGGGCAATCAGCCCCAGCATTTT.

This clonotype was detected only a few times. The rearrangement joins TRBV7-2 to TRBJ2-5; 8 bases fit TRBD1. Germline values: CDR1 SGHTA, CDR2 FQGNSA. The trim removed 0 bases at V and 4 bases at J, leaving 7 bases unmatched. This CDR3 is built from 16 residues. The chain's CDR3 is CASSLAGRTGTETQYF. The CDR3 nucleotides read TGTGCCAGCAGCTTAGCAGGGCGGACAGGGACAGAGACCCAGTACTTC.

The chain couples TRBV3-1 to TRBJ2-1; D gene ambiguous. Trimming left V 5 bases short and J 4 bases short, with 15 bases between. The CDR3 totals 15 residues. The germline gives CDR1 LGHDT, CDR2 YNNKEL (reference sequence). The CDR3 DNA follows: TGTGCCAGCAGCGATCGGTTGTCCTCATACAATGAGCAGTTCTTC. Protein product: CASSDRLSSYNEQFF.

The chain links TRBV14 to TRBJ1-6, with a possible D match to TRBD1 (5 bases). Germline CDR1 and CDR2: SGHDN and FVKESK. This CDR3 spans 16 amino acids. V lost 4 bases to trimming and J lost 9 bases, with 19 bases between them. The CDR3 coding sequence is TGTGCCAGCAGCCCCTTCGCAGGTGAAGGGGTTTCACCCCTCCACTTT. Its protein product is CASSPFAGEGVSPLHF. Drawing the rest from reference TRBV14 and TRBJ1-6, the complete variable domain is EAGVTQFPSHSVIEKGQTVTLRCDPISGHDNLYWYRRVMGKEIKFLLHFVKESKQDESGMPNNRFLAERTGGTYSTLKVQPAELEDSGVYFCASSPFAGEGVSPLHFGNGTRLTVT.

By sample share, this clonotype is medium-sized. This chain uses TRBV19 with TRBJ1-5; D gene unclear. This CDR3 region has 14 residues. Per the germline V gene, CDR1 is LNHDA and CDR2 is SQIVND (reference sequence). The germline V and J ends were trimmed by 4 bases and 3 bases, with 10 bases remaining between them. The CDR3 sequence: CASSTAQFNQPQHF. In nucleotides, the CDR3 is TGTGCCAGTAGTACGGCGCAATTCAATCAGCCCCAGCATTTT.

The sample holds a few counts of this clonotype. This CDR3 is CASSPASGREGMNEQFF. The CDR3, as DNA: TGTGCCAGCAGCCCCGCTTCAGGGCGGGAGGGCATGAATGAGCAGTTCTTC. V usage is TRBV7-9 and J usage is TRBJ2-1; TRBD2 agrees at 9 bases. The CDR3 contains 17 residues. V lost 5 bases, J lost 7 bases, and 15 bases stayed unmatched. CDR1 is SEHNR and CDR2 is FQNEAQ in the germline V gene (reference sequence).

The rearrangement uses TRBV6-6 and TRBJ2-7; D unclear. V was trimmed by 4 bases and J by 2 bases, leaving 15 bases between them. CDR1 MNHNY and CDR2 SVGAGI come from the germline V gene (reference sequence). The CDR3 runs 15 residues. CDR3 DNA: TGTGCCAGCAGTTCCCGGGTGGGTGGAACCTACGAGCAGTACTTC. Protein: CASSSRVGGTYEQYF.

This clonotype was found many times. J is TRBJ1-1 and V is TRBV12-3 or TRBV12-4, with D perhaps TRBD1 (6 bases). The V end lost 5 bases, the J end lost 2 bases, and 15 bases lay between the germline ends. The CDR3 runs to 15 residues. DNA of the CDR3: TGTGCCAGCAGTCGGGACAACCTAGGAAACACTGAAGCTTTCTTT. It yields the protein CASSRDNLGNTEAFF.

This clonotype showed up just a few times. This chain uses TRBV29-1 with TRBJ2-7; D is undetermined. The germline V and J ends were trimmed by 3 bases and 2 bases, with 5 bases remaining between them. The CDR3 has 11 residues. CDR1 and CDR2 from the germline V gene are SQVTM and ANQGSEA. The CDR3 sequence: CSVETTYEQYF. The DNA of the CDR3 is TGCAGCGTTGAGACGACCTACGAGCAGTACTTC.

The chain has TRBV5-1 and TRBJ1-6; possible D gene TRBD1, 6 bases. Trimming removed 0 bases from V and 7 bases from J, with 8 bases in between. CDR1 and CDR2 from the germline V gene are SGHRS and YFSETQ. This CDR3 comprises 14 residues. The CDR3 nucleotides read TGCGCCAGCAGCTTGGGCAGGGGCAATTCACCCCTCCACTTT. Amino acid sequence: CASSLGRGNSPLHF.

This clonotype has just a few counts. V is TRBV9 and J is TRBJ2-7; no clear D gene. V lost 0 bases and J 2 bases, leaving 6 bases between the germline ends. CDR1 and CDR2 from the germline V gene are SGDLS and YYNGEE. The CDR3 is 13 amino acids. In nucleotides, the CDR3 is TGTGCCAGCAGCGTAGATGTGGCCTACGAGCAGTACTTC. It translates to CASSVDVAYEQYF.

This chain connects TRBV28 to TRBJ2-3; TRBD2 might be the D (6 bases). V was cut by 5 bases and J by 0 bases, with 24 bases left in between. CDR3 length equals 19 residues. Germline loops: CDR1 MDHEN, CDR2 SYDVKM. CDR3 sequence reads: CASSTSTWTNGTSTDTQYF. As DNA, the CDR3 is TGTGCCAGCAGTACCTCGACTTGGACTAACGGAACTAGCACAGATACGCAGTATTTT. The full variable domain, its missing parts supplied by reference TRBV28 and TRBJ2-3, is DVKVTQSSRYLVKRTGEKVFLECVQDMDHENMFWYRQDPGLGLRLIYFSYDVKMKEKGDIPEGYSVSREKKERFSLILESASTNQTSMYLCASSTSTWTNGTSTDTQYFGPGTRLTVL.

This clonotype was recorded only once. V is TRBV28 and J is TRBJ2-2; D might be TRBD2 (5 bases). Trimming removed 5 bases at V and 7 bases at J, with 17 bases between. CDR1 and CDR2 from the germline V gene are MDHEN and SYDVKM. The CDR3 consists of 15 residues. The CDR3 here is CASSPYRTGGGELFF. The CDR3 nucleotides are TGTGCCAGCAGTCCCTATAGGACCGGAGGCGGGGAGCTGTTTTTT.

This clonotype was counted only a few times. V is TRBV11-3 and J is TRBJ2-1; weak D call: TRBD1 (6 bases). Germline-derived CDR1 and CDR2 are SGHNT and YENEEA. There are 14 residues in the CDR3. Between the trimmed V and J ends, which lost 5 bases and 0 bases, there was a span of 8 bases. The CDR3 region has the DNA TGTGCCAGCAGCATAGGGGGCTCCTACAATGAGCAGTTCTTC. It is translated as CASSIGGSYNEQFF.